This T cell receptor (beta chain) was found in a study of T cells in Graves' hyperthyroidism and ophthalmopathy. This clonotype appeared a few times. Antigen specificity is unknown. Findings and limits, study-wide: Blood also carried most thyroid clonotypes expanded above 0.001.

Looked up from germline, CDR1 is LGHNA and CDR2 is YSLEER. The CDR3 extends over 16 amino acids. V lost 0 bases and J 6 bases, leaving 15 bases between the germline ends. There were TCR beta CDR3 regions amplified from RNA transcripts. In the first-round RT-PCR of the TCR CDR3, the HTBI primer set was used. MiXCR, applied by TCRdb to the multiplex PCR reads, yields one record per CDR3 protein. The data show more than 450,000 distinct CDR3 sequences, 20% seen once. The chain carries TRBV4-3 and TRBJ1-5; D gene ambiguous. Sequencing input: blood. The TCR comes from a man aged 40-49 years with Graves' ophthalmopathy. CDR3 sequence: CASSQDYGLPIQPQHF. CDR3 DNA sequence: TGCGCCAGCAGCCAAGATTACGGGTTACCCATTCAGCCCCAGCATTTT.